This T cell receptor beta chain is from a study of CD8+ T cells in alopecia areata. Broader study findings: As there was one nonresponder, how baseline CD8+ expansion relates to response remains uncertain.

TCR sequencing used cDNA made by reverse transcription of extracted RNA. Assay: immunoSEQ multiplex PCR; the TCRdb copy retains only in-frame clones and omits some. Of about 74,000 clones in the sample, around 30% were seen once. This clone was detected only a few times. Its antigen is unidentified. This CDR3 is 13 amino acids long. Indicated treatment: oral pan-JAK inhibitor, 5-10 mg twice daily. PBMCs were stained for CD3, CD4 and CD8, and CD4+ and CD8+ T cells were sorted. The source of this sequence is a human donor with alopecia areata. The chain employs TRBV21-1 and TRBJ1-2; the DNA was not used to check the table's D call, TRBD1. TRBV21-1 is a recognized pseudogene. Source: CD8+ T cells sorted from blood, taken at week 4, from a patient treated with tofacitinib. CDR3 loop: CASTPGKGRGYTF. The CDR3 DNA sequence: TGTGCCAGCACCCCAGGGAAGGGGCGGGGCTACACCTTC.